This record covers a single T cell receptor beta chain. Its antigen is not identified. A read error may produce the germline difference seen at one junction end. Study-level points and caveats: Tumor-infiltrating Treg TCR alpha and beta sequences overlapped most with tumor naive CD4+ T cells, then blood naive. The TCR gene usage of tumor memory CD4+ T cells clustered together with blood and lymph node memory CD4+ cells and with lymph node naive CD4+ cells.

This CDR3 is 14 amino acids long. CDR1 and CDR2 from the germline V gene are SGHTA and FQGTGA. Memory CD4+ cells were defined as CD4+CD45RO+CD25-. Constant-region reverse primers amplified full-length variable regions, followed by semi-nested Nested Universal Primer A PCR. TCRdb fed the 5' RACE reads into MiXCR, producing one record per CDR3 protein. The data show about 42,000 distinct CDR3 sequences, 30% seen once. The chain links TRBV7-3 to TRBJ2-2, with D perhaps matching TRBD1 or TRBD2 (5 bases each). The sample consisted of tumor-infiltrating memory CD4+ T cells sorted from the breast tumor. The subset here: memory CD4+ T cells, CD4+CD45RO+CD25-. This TCR came from a female donor with breast cancer. The CDR3 reads CTSSYYGGTGELFF. CDR3 DNA sequence: TGTACCAGCAGCTACTATGGGGGCACCGGGGAGCTGTTTTTT. The entire variable domain, with the rest obtained from reference TRBV7-3 and TRBJ2-2, is as follows: GAGVSQTPSNKVTEKGKYVELRCDPISGHTALYWYRQSLGQGPEFLIYFQGTGAADDSGLPNDRFFAVRPEGSVSTLKIQRTERGDSAVYLCTSSYYGGTGELFFGEGSRLTVL.